This T cell receptor beta chain comes out of a study of cytomegalovirus exposure and HLA in healthy donors. Study-wide results and caveats: Cytomegalovirus status was reportedly diagnosed by the classifier with high sensitivity and specificity.

Use of 60 Vbeta and 13 Jbeta primers characterized the PCR. Produced via immunoSEQ multiplex PCR; TCRdb's table is partial and in-frame only. The sample has some 200,000 clones, about four fifths seen once. Details on this clone: Its antigen is still unknown.

The sample consisted of PBMCs. This clonotype originated in a girl between 10 and 17 years old in good health and CMV-seropositive.

CDR3 coding DNA: TGCGCCAGCAGCCGGGGACTACAAGAGACCCAGTACTTC. It encodes CASSRGLQETQYF. V is TRBV4-3 and J is TRBJ2-5; 7 bases are a match to TRBD2. Germline V CDR1 and CDR2: LGHNA, YSLEER. There are 13 residues in the CDR3. Losses at the gene ends were 4 bases for V and 2 bases for J; bases not matched to a gene: 1.